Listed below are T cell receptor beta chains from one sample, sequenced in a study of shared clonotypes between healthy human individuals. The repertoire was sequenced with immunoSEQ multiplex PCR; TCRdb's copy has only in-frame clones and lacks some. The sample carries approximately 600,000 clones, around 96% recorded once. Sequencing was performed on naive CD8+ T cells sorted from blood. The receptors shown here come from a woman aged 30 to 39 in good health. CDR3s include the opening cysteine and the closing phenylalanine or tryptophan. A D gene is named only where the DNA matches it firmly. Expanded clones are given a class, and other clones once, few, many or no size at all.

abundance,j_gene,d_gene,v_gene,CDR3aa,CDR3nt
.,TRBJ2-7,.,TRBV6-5,CASSFPSEGVGVEQYF,TGTGCCAGCAGTTTCCCATCCGAGGGGGTTGGGGTCGAGCAGTACTTC
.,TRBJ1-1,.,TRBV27,CASSPPAGMNTEAFF,TGTGCCAGCAGCCCGCCGGCGGGGATGAACACTGAAGCTTTCTTT
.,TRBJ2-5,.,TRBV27,CASSLLGGRQETQYF,TGTGCCAGCAGTTTATTAGGGGGTCGTCAAGAGACCCAGTACTTC
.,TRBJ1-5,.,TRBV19,CASSIMKGEGQPQHF,TGTGCCAGTAGTATAATGAAGGGGGAGGGTCAGCCCCAGCATTTT
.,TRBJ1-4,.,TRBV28,CASRKDGEKLFF,TGTGCCAGCAGAAAAGACGGAGAAAAACTGTTTTTT
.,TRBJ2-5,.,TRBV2,CASKGNYQETQYF,TGTGCCAGCAAAGGGAATTACCAAGAGACCCAGTACTTC
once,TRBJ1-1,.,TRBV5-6,CASSLRGDYEAFF,TGTGCCAGCAGCTTGCGGGGGGACTATGAAGCTTTCTTT
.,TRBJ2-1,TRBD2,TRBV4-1,CASSQDGSGTSHEQFF,TGCGCCAGCAGCCAAGACGGCAGCGGGACCTCGCATGAGCAGTTCTTC
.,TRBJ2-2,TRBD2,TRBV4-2,CASSQESSGRNTGELFF,TGTGCCAGCAGCCAAGAATCCAGCGGGAGGAACACCGGGGAGCTGTTTTTT
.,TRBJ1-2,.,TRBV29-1,CSVVISGPGGYTF,TGCAGCGTTGTTATAAGTGGTCCGGGTGGCTACACCTTC
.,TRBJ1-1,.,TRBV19,CASSIDGDGMNTEAFF,TGTGCCAGTAGTATAGATGGGGACGGAATGAACACTGAAGCTTTCTTT
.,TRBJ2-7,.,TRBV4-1,CASGSATAYEQYF,TGCGCCAGCGGGTCGGCGACAGCCTACGAGCAGTACTTC
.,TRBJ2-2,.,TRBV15,CATRMTDSNTGELFF,TGTGCCACCAGAATGACAGACTCGAACACCGGGGAGCTGTTTTTT
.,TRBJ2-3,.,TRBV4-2,CASSQEEGIVQSGTDTQYF,TGTGCCAGCAGCCAAGAAGAGGGCATAGTTCAATCTGGCACAGATACGCAGTATTTT
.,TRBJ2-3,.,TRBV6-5,CASSPFRSTDTQYF,TGTGCCAGCAGTCCGTTTAGGAGTACAGATACGCAGTATTTT
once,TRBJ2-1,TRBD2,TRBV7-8,CASSSVAGGPYNEQFF,TGTGCCAGCAGCTCAGTAGCGGGAGGGCCATACAATGAGCAGTTCTTC
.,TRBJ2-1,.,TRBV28,CASSFTAYNEQFF,TGTGCCAGCAGTTTTACCGCCTACAATGAGCAGTTCTTC
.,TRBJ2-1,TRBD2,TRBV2,CASPPGTSGYNEQFF,TGTGCCAGCCCCCCCGGGACTAGCGGTTACAATGAGCAGTTCTTC
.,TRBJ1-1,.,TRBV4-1,CASSQVAGGQGNTEAFF,TGCGCCAGCAGCCAAGTCGCCGGCGGACAAGGGAACACTGAAGCTTTCTTT
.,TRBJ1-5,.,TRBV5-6,CASSFGGWNQPQHF,TGTGCCAGCAGCTTCGGGGGCTGGAATCAGCCCCAGCATTTT
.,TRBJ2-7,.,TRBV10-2,CASSEGTSYEQYF,TGCGCCAGCAGTGAAGGAACTTCCTACGAGCAGTACTTC
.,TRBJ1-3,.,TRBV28,CASSGLPGNTIYF,TGTGCCAGCTCGGGGCTACCTGGAAACACCATATATTTT
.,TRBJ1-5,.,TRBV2,CASSPIPGNNQPQHF,TGTGCCAGCAGCCCCATCCCGGGCAATAATCAGCCCCAGCATTTT
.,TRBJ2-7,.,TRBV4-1,CASSRPGQTYEQYF,TGCGCCAGCAGCCGCCCAGGACAAACCTACGAGCAGTACTTC
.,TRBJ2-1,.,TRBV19,CASSIGAGFYNEQFF,TGTGCCAGTAGTATAGGGGCAGGGTTCTACAATGAGCAGTTCTTC
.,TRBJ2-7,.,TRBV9,CASSVGGGTEQYF,TGTGCCAGCAGCGTAGGTGGGGGGACCGAGCAGTACTTC
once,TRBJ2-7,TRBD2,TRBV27,CASSIHGLAGGRVSSYEQYF,TGTGCCAGCAGTATCCACGGACTAGCGGGAGGTCGAGTCTCCTCCTACGAGCAGTACTTC
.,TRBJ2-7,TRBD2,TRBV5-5,CASSYGTSTYEQYF,TGTGCCAGCAGCTACGGGACTAGCACCTACGAGCAGTACTTC
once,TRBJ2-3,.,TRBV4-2,CASSQEFRPGRNTDTQYF,TGTGCCAGCAGCCAAGAGTTTAGGCCAGGCCGGAACACAGATACGCAGTATTTT
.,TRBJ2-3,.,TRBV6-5,CASSYSGRVTDTQYF,TGTGCCAGCAGTTACTCCGGACGAGTCACAGATACGCAGTATTTT
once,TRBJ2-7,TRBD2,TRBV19,CASSTQGLGDEQYF,TGTGCCAGTAGTACCCAGGGACTAGGCGACGAGCAGTACTTC
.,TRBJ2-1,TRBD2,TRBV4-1,CASSSRLAGAFEQFF,TGCGCCAGCAGCTCTAGACTAGCGGGAGCCTTTGAGCAGTTCTTC
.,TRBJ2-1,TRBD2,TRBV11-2,CASSSSSSGTNEQFF,TGTGCCAGCAGCTCATCGTCTAGCGGGACCAATGAGCAGTTCTTC
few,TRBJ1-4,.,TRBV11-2,CASSPPRGVRELFF,TGTGCCAGCAGCCCCCCACGCGGGGTCCGGGAACTGTTTTTT
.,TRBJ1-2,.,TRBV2,CASSGTDGYTF,TGTGCCAGCAGCGGGACGGATGGCTACACCTTC
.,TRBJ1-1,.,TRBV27,CASSLLRGLNTEAFF,TGTGCCAGCAGTTTATTGAGGGGTCTGAACACTGAAGCTTTCTTT
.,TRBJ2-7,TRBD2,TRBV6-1,CASSGTGTSGYEQYF,TGTGCCAGCAGTGGTACCGGGACTAGCGGCTACGAGCAGTACTTC
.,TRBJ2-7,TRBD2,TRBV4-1,CASSHQGLAGGYEQYF,TGCGCCAGCAGCCATCAGGGGCTAGCGGGAGGTTACGAGCAGTACTTC
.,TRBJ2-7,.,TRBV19,CASSIVGSSYEQYF,TGTGCCAGTAGTATAGTGGGCAGTTCCTACGAGCAGTACTTC
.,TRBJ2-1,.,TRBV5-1,CASSLTGTPPYNEQFF,TGCGCCAGCAGCCTAACCGGGACTCCTCCCTACAATGAGCAGTTCTTC
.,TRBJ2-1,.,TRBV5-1,CASSLDAARRGYNEQFF,TGCGCCAGCAGCTTGGATGCAGCGCGCCGGGGGTACAATGAGCAGTTCTTC
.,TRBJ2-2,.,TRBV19,CASSIAQGTGELFF,TGTGCCAGTAGTATAGCTCAGGGGACCGGGGAGCTGTTTTTT
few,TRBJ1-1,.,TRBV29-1,CSVEDSVAFF,TGCAGCGTTGAAGATTCGGTAGCTTTCTTT
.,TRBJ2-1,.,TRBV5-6,CASSRDNEQFF,TGTGCCAGCAGCCGGGACAATGAGCAGTTCTTC
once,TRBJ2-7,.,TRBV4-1,CASSLRTAAYEQYF,TGCGCCAGCAGCCTACGGACAGCCGCCTACGAGCAGTACTTC
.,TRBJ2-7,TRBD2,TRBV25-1,CASSAQRGLTYEQYF,TGTGCCAGCAGTGCTCAGCGGGGGTTGACCTACGAGCAGTACTTC
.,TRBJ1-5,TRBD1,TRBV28,CASSPTGGRYINQPQHF,TGTGCCAGCAGTCCTACAGGGGGGCGATATATCAATCAGCCCCAGCATTTT
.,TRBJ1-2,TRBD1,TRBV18,CASSEDRGRPANYGYTF,TGTGCCAGCTCAGAAGACAGGGGGCGACCCGCTAACTATGGCTACACCTTC
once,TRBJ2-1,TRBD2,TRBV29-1,CSGWGGSYNEQFF,TGCAGCGGATGGGGAGGGTCCTACAATGAGCAGTTCTTC
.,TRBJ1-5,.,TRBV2,CASSQLGGSNQPQHF,TGTGCCAGCAGCCAACTGGGGGGAAGCAATCAGCCCCAGCATTTT
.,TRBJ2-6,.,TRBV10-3,CAISDPPKGANVLTF,TGTGCCATCAGTGATCCCCCTAAAGGGGCCAACGTCCTGACTTTC